The TCR beta chain under discussion was sequenced for a study of T cell responses to AZD1222 COVID-19 vaccine. Study results and caveats: Donors in the cohort were predominantly white British and more often female, and clonal diversity was possibly underestimated. Baseline seropositives among AZD1222 recipients totaled only five or six. The peak T cell response came first, and repertoires were sampled only after it. Compared with day 0, the breadth and depth of the Spike-specific TCR repertoire rose significantly after two doses of AZD1222.

The V gene lost 1 base and the J gene lost 7 bases, with 4 bases spanning the gap. The CDR3 consists of 11 residues. The germline CDR1 and CDR2 sequences are MGHRA and YSYEKL. In regard to this clone: Its antigen is currently unknown.

Libraries were prepared by immunoSEQ multiplex PCR; TCRdb keeps only in-frame clonotypes and omits some of them. The table includes more than 95,000 clones, around 91% detected once. Here the sequenced sample was peripheral blood, taken on day 0 of MenACWY control vaccination. This sequence joins TRBV4-1 and TRBJ1-2; D is unclear. The source of this sequence is an adult in good health. As DNA, the CDR3 is TGCGCCAGCAGCCAAGCCTCTGGCTACACCTTC. This sequence encodes CASSQASGYTF.